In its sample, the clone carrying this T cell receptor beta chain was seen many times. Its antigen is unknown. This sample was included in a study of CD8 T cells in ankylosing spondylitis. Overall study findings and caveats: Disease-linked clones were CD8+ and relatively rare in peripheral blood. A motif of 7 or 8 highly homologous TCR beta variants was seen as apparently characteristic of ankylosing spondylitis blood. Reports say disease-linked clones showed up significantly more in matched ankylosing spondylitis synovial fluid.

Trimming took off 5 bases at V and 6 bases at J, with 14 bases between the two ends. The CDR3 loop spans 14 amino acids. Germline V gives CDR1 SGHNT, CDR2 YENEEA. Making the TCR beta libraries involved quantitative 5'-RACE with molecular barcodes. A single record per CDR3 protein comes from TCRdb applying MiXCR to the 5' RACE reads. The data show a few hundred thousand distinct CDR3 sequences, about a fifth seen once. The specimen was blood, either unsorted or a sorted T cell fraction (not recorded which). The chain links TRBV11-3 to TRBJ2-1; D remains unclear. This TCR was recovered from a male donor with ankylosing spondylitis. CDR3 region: CASSRALYLNEQFF. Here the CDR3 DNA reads TGTGCCAGCAGCCGAGCCTTGTACCTCAATGAGCAGTTCTTC. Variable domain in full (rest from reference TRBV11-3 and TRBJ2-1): EAGVVQSPRYKIIEKKQPVAFWCNPISGHNTLYWYLQNLGQGPELLIRYENEEAVDDSQLPKDRFSAERLKGVDSTLKIQPAELGDSAVYLCASSRALYLNEQFFGPGTRLTVL.